The source of this T cell receptor beta chain is a study of radiotherapy plus CTLA-4 blockade in lung cancer. As for the study in general: Across the patients, objective responses occurred in under 20%, and disease control in 30% to 40%. Findings of the study overall: Subsequent to radiotherapy plus ipilimumab, tumor-derived TCR clones underwent expansion in blood. Alongside interferon-beta, early blood T cell clone dynamics were reportedly the best predictor of response.

The method was immunoSEQ multiplex PCR; TCRdb's version includes in-frame clones alone and lacks a portion of them. The sample carries fewer than 95,000 clones, about 83% recorded once. Alongside CTLA-4 blockade with ipilimumab, patients with chemo-refractory metastatic non-small-cell lung cancer received focal radiation. Germline CDR1 and CDR2: MGHDK and SYGVNS. CDR3 length: 15 amino acids. V lost 8 bases, J lost 0 bases, and 15 bases lay in between. As regards this clone: Its target is not known.

This specimen was peripheral blood, taken from a patient treated with radiotherapy plus ipilimumab. The V call is TRBV25-1, the J call TRBJ2-3; D is undetermined. This TCR was recovered from a human donor with non-small cell lung cancer who had stable disease on radiotherapy plus ipilimumab. The CDR3 DNA reads TGTGCCAGCCTCTACCCAACAGAAAGCACAGATACGCAGTATTTT. This encodes CASLYPTESTDTQYF.